A single sample gave rise to the 9 T cell receptor beta chains below, sequenced in a study of beta chain features in type 1 diabetes. The antigens these receptors bind are not known. Regarding the study as a whole: When Type 1 diabetes patients were examined, their TCRB CDR3s proved moderately but significantly shorter in all four CD4+ subsets.

cDNA synthesis used the whole RNA isolate, giving expressed TCRB sequences. Sequencing used immunoSEQ multiplex PCR; TCRdb keeps in-frame clones, though not all of them. The sample lists some 270,000 clones, 11% occurring once. The specimen was naive CD4+ T cells from blood. The receptors were gathered from a man aged 25 to 40 with type 1 diabetes.

This clone was detected only a few times. The chain couples TRBV28 to TRBJ2-4; D is possibly TRBD2 (6 bases). V was cut by 3 bases and J by 1 base, with 16 bases left in between. CDR1 is MDHEN, CDR2 SYDVKM, per germline. This CDR3 comprises 17 residues. The CDR3 coding sequence is TGTGCCAGCAGTTTCTCTTTAAAGGAGGGGGCCAAAAACATTCAGTACTTC. Translation gives CASSFSLKEGAKNIQYF.

DNA of the CDR3: TGTGCCAGCAGCCAGGGACTAGCGGGGGGGGGTGAGCAGTTCTTC. It encodes CASSQGLAGGGEQFF. The chain employs TRBV28 and TRBJ2-1; 16 bases map to TRBD2. The trim removed 6 bases at V and 9 bases at J, leaving 5 bases unmatched. The CDR3 extends over 15 amino acids. CDR1 is MDHEN and CDR2 is SYDVKM in the germline V gene.

This clone has just a few counts. The V and J genes are TRBV28 and TRBJ2-7, with TRBD1 matching over 9 bases. The CDR3 spans 14 residues. The germline V gene has CDR1 MDHEN and CDR2 SYDVKM. J lost 3 bases, V lost 3 bases, and 3 bases had no gene match. The CDR3 coding sequence is TGTGCCAGCAGTTTGGGGACAGGGCGCTACGAGCAGTACTTC. It translates to CASSLGTGRYEQYF.

This clone occurred a few times. The chain carries TRBV18 and TRBJ1-2; 9 nucleotides align to TRBD1. The CDR3 has 15 amino acids. The V and J ends lost 6 bases and 4 bases, in that order; junction bases with no gene match: 9. The germline CDR1 and CDR2 sequences are KGHSH and LQKENI. The CDR3 loop is CASSPRQGDAYGYTF. CDR3 sequence (DNA): TGTGCCAGCTCGCCCCGACAGGGGGACGCCTATGGCTACACCTTC.

The chain recombines TRBV2 with TRBJ2-7; TRBD1 might be the D (6 bases). CDR3 length equals 13 residues. The germline V and J ends were trimmed by 4 bases and 6 bases, with 13 bases remaining between them. CDR1 is SNHLY and CDR2 is FYNNEI in the germline V gene. The CDR3 DNA is TGTGCCAGCAGTGGGGACACCCTCGCCGAGCAGTACTTC. Its protein is CASSGDTLAEQYF. The whole variable domain, remainder taken from reference TRBV2 and TRBJ2-7, is EPEVTQTPSHQVTQMGQEVILRCVPISNHLYFYWYRQILGQKVEFLVSFYNNEISEKSEIFDDQFSVERPDGSNFTLKIRSTKLEDSAMYFCASSGDTLAEQYFGPGTRLTVT.

This clone was recorded a few times. The chain employs TRBV29-1 and TRBJ2-2; possible D gene TRBD1, 6 bases. There are 13 residues in the CDR3. Trimming stripped 5 bases from V and 3 bases from J, with 10 bases between. Germline CDR1 is SQVTM and CDR2 is ANQGSEA. The CDR3 DNA follows: TGCAGCGTTACAGGGTGGGACACCGGGGAGCTGTTTTTT. This gives the protein CSVTGWDTGELFF.

CDR3 sequence: CASRTLLDETQYF. CDR3 nucleotide sequence: TGTGCCAGCAGAACCCTTCTAGATGAAACGCAGTATTTT. The gene calls are TRBV6-5 and TRBJ2-3; D remains ambiguous. This CDR3 is built from 13 residues. Looked up from germline, CDR1 is MNHEY and CDR2 is SVGAGI. Trimming left V 6 bases short and J 9 bases short, with 16 bases between.

This clone was seen only a few times. The V gene is TRBV19, the J gene TRBJ1-2; 7 bases are a match to TRBD1. Per the germline V gene, CDR1 is LNHDA and CDR2 is SQIVND (reference sequence). The CDR3 spans 15 residues. Trimming removed 5 bases from V and 4 bases from J; junction bases left unmatched: 10. CDR3 nucleotides: TGTGCCAGTAGTGTTGACAGGGCCAGCTTCTATGGCTACACCTTC. This codes for CASSVDRASFYGYTF. The full variable domain, its missing parts supplied by reference TRBV19 and TRBJ1-2, is DGGITQSPKYLFRKEGQNVTLSCEQNLNHDAMYWYRQDPGQGLRLIYYSQIVNDFQKGDIAEGYSVSREKKESFPLTVTSAQKNPTAFYLCASSVDRASFYGYTFGSGTRLTVV.

This clone has more than one count but fewer than ten. V usage is TRBV4-1 and J usage is TRBJ1-2, with D unresolved. The germline CDR1 and CDR2 sequences are MGHRA and YSYEKL. Trimming took 1 base from V and 4 from J, leaving 10 bases between them. This CDR3 is built from 14 residues. This chain's CDR3 is CASSQAALIYGYTF. DNA for the CDR3: TGCGCCAGCAGCCAAGCCGCGCTCATCTATGGCTACACCTTC.